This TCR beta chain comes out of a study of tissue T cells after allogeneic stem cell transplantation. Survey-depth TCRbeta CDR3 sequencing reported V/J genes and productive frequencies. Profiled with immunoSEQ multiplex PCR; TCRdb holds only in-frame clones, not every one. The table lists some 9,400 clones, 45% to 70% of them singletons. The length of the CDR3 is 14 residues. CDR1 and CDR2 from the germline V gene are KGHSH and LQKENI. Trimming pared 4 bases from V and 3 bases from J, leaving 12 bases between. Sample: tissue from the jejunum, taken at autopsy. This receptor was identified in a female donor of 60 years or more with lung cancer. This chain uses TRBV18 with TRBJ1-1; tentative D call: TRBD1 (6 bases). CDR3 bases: TGTGCCAGCTCACGATCGCGGACAGACACTGAAGCTTTCTTT. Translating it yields CASSRSRTDTEAFF.